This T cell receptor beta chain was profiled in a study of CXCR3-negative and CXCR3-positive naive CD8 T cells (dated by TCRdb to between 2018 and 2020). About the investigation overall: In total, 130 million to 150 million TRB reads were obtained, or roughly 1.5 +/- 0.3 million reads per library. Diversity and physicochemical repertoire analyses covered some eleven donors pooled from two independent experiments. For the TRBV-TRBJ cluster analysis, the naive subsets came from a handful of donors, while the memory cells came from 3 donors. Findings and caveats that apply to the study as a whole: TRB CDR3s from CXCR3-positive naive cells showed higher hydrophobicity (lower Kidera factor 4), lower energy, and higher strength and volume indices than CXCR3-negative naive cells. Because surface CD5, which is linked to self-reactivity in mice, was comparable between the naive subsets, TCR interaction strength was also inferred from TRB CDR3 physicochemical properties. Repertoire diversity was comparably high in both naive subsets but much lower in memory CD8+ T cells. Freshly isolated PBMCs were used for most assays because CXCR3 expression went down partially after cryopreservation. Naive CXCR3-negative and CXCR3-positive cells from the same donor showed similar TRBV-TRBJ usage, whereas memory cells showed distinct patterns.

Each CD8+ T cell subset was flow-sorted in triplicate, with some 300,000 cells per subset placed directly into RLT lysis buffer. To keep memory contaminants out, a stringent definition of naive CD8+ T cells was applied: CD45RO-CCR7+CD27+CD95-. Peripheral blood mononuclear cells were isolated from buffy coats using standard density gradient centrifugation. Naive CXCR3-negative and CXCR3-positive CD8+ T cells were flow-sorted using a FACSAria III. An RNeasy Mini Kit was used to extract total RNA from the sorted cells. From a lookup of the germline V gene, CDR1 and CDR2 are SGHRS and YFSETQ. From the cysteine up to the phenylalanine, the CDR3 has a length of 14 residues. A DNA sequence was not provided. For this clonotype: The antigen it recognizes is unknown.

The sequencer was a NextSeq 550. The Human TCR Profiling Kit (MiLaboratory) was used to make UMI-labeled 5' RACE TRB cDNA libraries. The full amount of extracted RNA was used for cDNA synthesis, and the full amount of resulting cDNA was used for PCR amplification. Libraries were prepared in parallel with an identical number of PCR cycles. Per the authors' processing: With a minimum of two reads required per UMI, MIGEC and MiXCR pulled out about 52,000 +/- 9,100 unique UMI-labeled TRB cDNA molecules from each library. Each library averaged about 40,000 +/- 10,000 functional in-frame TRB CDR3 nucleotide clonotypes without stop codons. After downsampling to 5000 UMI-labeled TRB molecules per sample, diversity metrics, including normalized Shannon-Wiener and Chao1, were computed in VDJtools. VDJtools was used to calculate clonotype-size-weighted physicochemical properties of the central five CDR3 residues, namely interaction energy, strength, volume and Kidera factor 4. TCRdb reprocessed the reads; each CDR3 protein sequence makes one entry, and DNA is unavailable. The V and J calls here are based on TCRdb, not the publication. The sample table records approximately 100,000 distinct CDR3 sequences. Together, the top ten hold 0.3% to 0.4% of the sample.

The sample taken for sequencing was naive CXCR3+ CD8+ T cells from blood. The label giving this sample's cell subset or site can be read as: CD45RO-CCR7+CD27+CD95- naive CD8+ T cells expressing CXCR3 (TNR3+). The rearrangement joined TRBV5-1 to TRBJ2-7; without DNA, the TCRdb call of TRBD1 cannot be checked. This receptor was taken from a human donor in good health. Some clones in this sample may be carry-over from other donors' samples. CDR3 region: CASSIRDREGEQYF.